These T cell receptor beta chains were read from a single sample in a study of blood T cell repertoires in COVID-19. Using immunoSEQ multiplex PCR, the repertoire was profiled, and TCRdb retains in-frame clones only, with some absent. The sample holds around 330,000 clones, about 88% seen once. Input material: PBMCs or T cells enriched from blood (not recorded which). All receptors derive from a man aged 55 to 70 who had recovered from COVID-19. The CDR3 runs from the conserved cysteine through the conserved F or W. D genes are given only for firm matches. Rows give clone size only sometimes, using once, few, many, or a class for an expanded clone.

V gene	CDR3 length	D gene	clone size	J gene	CDR3 protein	CDR3 DNA
TRBV5-5	14	.	.	TRBJ2-3	CASSLDRVTDTQYF	TGTGCCAGCAGCTTGGACAGGGTTACAGATACGCAGTATTTT
TRBV10-2	14	.	.	TRBJ2-5	CASGGLTAGETQYF	TGCGCCAGCGGCGGACTTACCGCGGGGGAGACCCAGTACTTC
TRBV19	13	.	.	TRBJ2-7	CASSATGVYEQYF	TGTGCCAGTAGTGCTACAGGTGTCTACGAGCAGTACTTC
TRBV4-2	15	.	.	TRBJ2-1	CASSQGDREINEQFF	TGTGCCAGCAGCCAAGGGGACCGGGAGATAAATGAGCAGTTCTTC
TRBV7-3	13	.	.	TRBJ1-1	CASGAGRDTEAFF	TGTGCCAGCGGGGCAGGGAGGGACACTGAAGCTTTCTTT
TRBV10-1	11	.	few	TRBJ2-7	CASGGQTGQYF	TGCGCCAGCGGCGGACAGACAGGGCAGTACTTC
TRBV10-1	14	TRBD1	.	TRBJ1-1	CASSDPDRGAEAFF	TGCGCCAGCAGTGACCCTGACAGGGGGGCAGAAGCTTTCTTT
TRBV20-1	11	.	.	TRBJ2-7	CSARRDLEQYF	TGCAGTGCTAGGAGAGATTTAGAGCAGTACTTC
TRBV7-9	17	TRBD2	.	TRBJ2-3	CASSLTSGTSGADTQYF	TGTGCCAGCAGCCTAACCTCCGGGACTAGCGGAGCAGATACGCAGTATTTT
TRBV30	13	.	.	TRBJ1-6	CAWKQWVGRPLHF	TGTGCCTGGAAACAGTGGGTAGGAAGACCCCTCCACTTT
TRBV19	13	.	.	TRBJ1-2	CASHKTDNYGYTF	TGTGCCAGTCATAAGACAGATAACTATGGCTACACCTTC
TRBV7-2	16	.	.	TRBJ1-5	CASSLAAGNSNQPQHF	TGTGCCAGCAGCTTAGCGGCAGGGAACAGCAATCAGCCCCAGCATTTT
TRBV7-9	16	.	.	TRBJ2-2	CASSLWAGAFPGELFF	TGTGCCAGCAGCTTATGGGCGGGGGCGTTCCCCGGGGAGCTGTTTTTT
TRBV27	14	TRBD1	.	TRBJ1-5	CASSTGTGIQPQHF	TGTGCCAGCAGCACCGGGACAGGGATTCAGCCCCAGCATTTT
TRBV6-2/TRBV6-3	16	.	many	TRBJ2-7	CASSYPGQAKGFQQYF	TGTGCCAGCAGTTACCCGGGACAAGCCAAAGGGTTCCAGCAGTACTTC
TRBV3-1/TRBV3-2	14	.	.	TRBJ1-6	CASSPQGADSPLHF	TGTGCCAGCAGCCCCCAGGGCGCGGATTCACCCCTCCACTTT
TRBV6-5	16	.	.	TRBJ2-7	CASSSNGGDHSYEQYF	TGTGCCAGCAGTTCGAATGGCGGGGATCACTCCTACGAGCAGTACTTC
TRBV7-9	13	.	.	TRBJ2-1	CASSSHSGNEQFF	TGTGCCAGCAGCTCCCATTCCGGCAATGAGCAGTTCTTC
TRBV30	11	.	.	TRBJ1-1	CAWNRETEAFF	TGTGCCTGGAACAGGGAAACTGAAGCTTTCTTT
TRBV29-1	15	.	.	TRBJ2-3	CSVARSSFGTDTQYF	TGCAGCGTTGCCAGGTCAAGTTTTGGCACAGATACGCAGTATTTT
TRBV5-8	15	.	.	TRBJ2-7	CASSLFTDGLYEQYF	TGTGCCAGCAGCTTGTTTACGGACGGACTCTACGAGCAGTACTTC
TRBV7-2	15	.	.	TRBJ1-1	CASSKVQGLNTEAFF	TGTGCCAGCAGCAAGGTACAGGGACTGAACACTGAAGCTTTCTTT
TRBV6-5	15	.	few	TRBJ2-7	CASRQLGGLIYEQYF	TGTGCCAGCAGGCAACTAGGAGGACTAATCTACGAGCAGTACTTC
TRBV7-8	16	TRBD1	.	TRBJ1-1	CASSSPPTGGNTEAFF	TGTGCCAGCAGCTCCCCCCCGACAGGGGGAAACACTGAAGCTTTCTTT
TRBV7-9	15	TRBD2	.	TRBJ2-1	CASSQAGGSYNEQFF	TGTGCCAGCAGCCAAGCGGGAGGCTCCTACAATGAGCAGTTCTTC
TRBV3-1/TRBV3-2	16	.	.	TRBJ1-3	CASSLPTGQSGNTIYF	TGTGCCAGCAGCTTACCAACAGGACAGTCTGGAAACACCATATATTTT
TRBV7-9	15	.	.	TRBJ2-7	CASSSSYRRPYEQYF	TGTGCCAGCAGCAGCTCCTACAGAAGACCCTACGAGCAGTACTTC
TRBV9	14	.	.	TRBJ1-5	CASSAGNSNQPQHF	TGTGCCAGCAGCGCAGGGAATAGCAATCAGCCCCAGCATTTT
TRBV7-8	16	TRBD1	.	TRBJ2-1	CASSLLGGQGDNEQFF	TGTGCCAGCAGCTTATTAGGGGGACAGGGGGACAATGAGCAGTTCTTC
TRBV5-8	13	TRBD1	.	TRBJ1-2	CASSTDRVYGYTF	TGTGCCAGCAGCACCGACAGGGTCTATGGCTACACCTTC
TRBV18	18	TRBD1	.	TRBJ1-1	CASSPSFLPQGGGTEAFF	TGTGCCAGCTCACCTTCTTTTCTACCCCAGGGGGGAGGCACTGAAGCTTTCTTT
TRBV4-2	17	.	.	TRBJ1-2	CASSQDPTAEANYGYTF	TGTGCCAGCAGCCAAGATCCCACGGCGGAAGCTAACTATGGCTACACCTTC
TRBV7-3	15	TRBD2	many	TRBJ2-7	CASSLFAGGGYEQYF	TGTGCCAGCAGCTTATTTGCGGGAGGTGGTTACGAGCAGTACTTC
TRBV7-9	19	TRBD2	.	TRBJ2-3	CASSAGTSGKFGFTDTQYF	TGTGCCAGCAGCGCTGGGACTAGCGGGAAATTTGGGTTCACAGATACGCAGTATTTT
TRBV6-2/TRBV6-3	18	TRBD2	.	TRBJ2-7	CASSTRSSGGFSLYEQYF	TGTGCCAGCAGTACCCGCAGTAGCGGGGGTTTCTCATTGTACGAGCAGTACTTC
TRBV6-2/TRBV6-3	15	.	.	TRBJ1-2	CASSYVRGQNYGYTF	TGTGCCAGCAGTTACGTGCGGGGGCAGAACTATGGCTACACCTTC
TRBV7-9	16	TRBD2	once	TRBJ2-7	CASSFTTSGGLYEQYF	TGTGCCAGCAGCTTCACGACTAGCGGCGGATTATACGAGCAGTACTTC
TRBV12-3/TRBV12-4	13	.	.	TRBJ1-1	CASSLTGNTEAFF	TGTGCCAGCAGTCTGACAGGGAACACTGAAGCTTTCTTT
TRBV5-4	11	.	once	TRBJ1-1	CASSSGMEAFF	TGTGCCAGCAGCTCCGGGATGGAAGCTTTCTTT
TRBV20-1	15	TRBD2	.	TRBJ2-5	CSASPAGTFSETQYF	TGCAGTGCTAGTCCAGCGGGAACCTTCAGCGAGACCCAGTACTTC
TRBV6-5	13	TRBD1	.	TRBJ2-2	CASMGRGRPELFF	TGTGCCAGCATGGGAAGGGGGCGCCCGGAGCTGTTTTTT
TRBV14	16	.	.	TRBJ2-1	CASSLITRGAYNEQFF	TGTGCCAGCAGCCTTATTACCAGGGGGGCCTACAATGAGCAGTTCTTC
TRBV15	17	TRBD2	.	TRBJ2-3	CATSRIGLAGVGDTQYF	TGTGCCACCAGCAGAATCGGTCTAGCGGGAGTCGGGGATACGCAGTATTTT
TRBV3-1/TRBV3-2	15	TRBD2	.	TRBJ2-1	CASSQKVGLAVRQFF	TGTGCCAGCAGCCAAAAAGTGGGACTAGCTGTGAGGCAGTTCTTC
TRBV6-2/TRBV6-3	13	.	.	TRBJ1-1	CASSPTGNTEAFF	TGTGCCAGCAGTCCGACAGGGAACACTGAAGCTTTCTTT
TRBV2	14	.	.	TRBJ1-2	CASILTGANYGYTF	TGTGCCAGCATATTGACAGGAGCTAACTATGGCTACACCTTC
TRBV9	13	.	.	TRBJ1-1	CASSVGANTEAFF	TGTGCCAGCAGCGTAGGGGCGAACACTGAAGCTTTCTTT
TRBV11-2	15	.	.	TRBJ2-7	CASSENPGASYEQYF	TGTGCCAGCAGCGAAAACCCAGGTGCGTCCTACGAGCAGTACTTC
TRBV20-1	17	TRBD2	.	TRBJ2-3	CSASRAGGSYGTDTQYF	TGCAGTGCTAGTAGAGCGGGGGGGAGTTATGGCACAGATACGCAGTATTTT
TRBV6-5	13	.	.	TRBJ1-4	CASSRQVNEKLFF	TGTGCCAGCAGTAGGCAGGTGAATGAAAAACTGTTTTTT
TRBV4-1	13	.	.	TRBJ1-3	CASSQGPRNTIYF	TGCGCCAGCAGCCAAGGGCCCAGAAACACCATATATTTT
TRBV9	15	TRBD1	.	TRBJ1-5	CASSPGGSLGQPQHF	TGTGCCAGCAGTCCAGGGGGCTCCCTCGGTCAGCCCCAGCATTTT
TRBV11-3	15	TRBD1	.	TRBJ2-7	CASSKGQRSSYEQYF	TGTGCCAGCAGCAAGGGACAGCGTAGCTCCTACGAGCAGTACTTC
TRBV10-1	13	.	few	TRBJ1-2	CASSEYQDYGYTF	TGCGCCAGCAGTGAGTATCAGGACTATGGCTACACCTTC